What follows is one T cell receptor beta chain and its context. The sample belongs to a study of blood T cells in healthy people across ages. Primers used in a second PCR of roughly 6 to 11 cycles were a sample-barcoded 5' primer and a J-beta primer mix. MiXCR was run by TCRdb on the 5' RACE reads, yielding one entry per CDR3 protein. This sample carries roughly 1,100,000 distinct CDR3 sequences, less than 25% of them seen once, and the ten largest clones take approximately 0.79%. The CDR3 runs to 12 residues. Germline assignment: CDR1 MNHEY and CDR2 SVGEGT. Each sample yielded at least 6 million isolated PBMCs. This same sample was also part of a study on T cells of mothers and their children.

Sequenced input: blood. The chain recombines TRBV6-2 or TRBV6-3 with TRBJ2-5; no definite D call. The better agreement between TRBJ2-1 and the DNA end casts doubt on the J call. The receptor was isolated from a girl aged 2 to 10 in good health. CDR3 amino acids: CASSRSPAEQFF. The CDR3 nucleotides are TGTGCCAGCAGTCGGAGCCCGGCTGAGCAGTTCTTC.